The T cell receptor beta chain described here comes from a study of blood T cell repertoires in COVID-19. Study-level information: Spain, Italy and the United States supplied samples that represented acute and convalescent COVID-19. The analysed material was cDNA or gDNA that came from T cells, B-cell-depleted T cells, or PBMCs.

Source study methods: Nucleated cell counts were estimated from reference gene primer amplification. The method was immunoSEQ multiplex PCR; TCRdb's version includes in-frame clones alone and lacks a portion of them. V and J calls and clone size are given by that table; D and trimming were obtained from the DNA. The sample lists roughly 330,000 clones; around 83% were seen once. CDR3 size: 14 residues. Trimming took 2 bases from V and 4 from J, leaving 10 bases between them. CDR1 and CDR2 (germline): SGHDT, YYEEEE. This clone was recorded only once. Sequencing was carried out using peripheral blood. V is TRBV5-6 and J is TRBJ1-5; D may be TRBD1 (5 bases). The receptor's source is a woman between 45 and 60 years old with acute or convalescent COVID-19. The DNA for the CDR3 is TGTGCCAGCAGCTTTGCAGGGTCTAATCAGCCCCAGCATTTT. Amino acids: CASSFAGSNQPQHF.